This paragraph reports one TCR beta chain. Its antigen is still unknown. The germline V gene specifies LGHNA as CDR1 and YSLEER as CDR2. The CDR3 numbers 13 residues from cysteine through phenylalanine. The DNA sequence is not available. The sample is drawn from a study of T cells in severe cutaneous drug reactions (dated by TCRdb to between 2019 and 2020). Turning to the overall study: Patients were recruited between 2011 and 2018 from Taiwan, Thailand and a European registry network. Patients in either the acute or the recovery stage provided biological samples, such as blister fluids/cells and PBMC. To build the libraries, iRepertoire multiplex PCR was used, and the authors pointed to a comparison in which iRepertoire and 5' RACE methods, with or without UMI, captured abundant clonotypes similarly. The study combined bulk TCR sequencing with single-cell sequencing, quantitative PCR validation, functional assays and transgenic mouse experiments. The Naranjo algorithm and the ALDEN drug causality algorithm were used to assign the culprit drug. Enrollment was limited to patients whose SJS/TEN or DRESS diagnosis was probable or definite according to RegiSCAR criteria.

The donors whose samples were sequenced had carbamazepine-induced Stevens-Johnson syndrome or toxic epidermal necrolysis (CBZ-SJS/TEN). Peripheral blood repertoires came from CBZ-SJS/TEN patients of Han Chinese (five) and European (roughly 6) origin. To search for drug-specific clonotypes, the T cell receptor repertoires of patients with drug-induced severe cutaneous adverse reactions were profiled by next-generation sequencing. RNA was isolated either from blister cells of skin lesions or from peripheral blood mononuclear cells. Results the study describes overall, beyond this receptor: A public TCRbeta CDR3, present at a mean of roughly 15% in all seven CBZ-SJS/TEN blister samples, was undetectable or scarce in PBMC from tolerant controls and healthy donors. CBZ-SJS/TEN patients showed strongly increased TRBV12-4 usage, with an average of about 32% in blister cells and 4% to 6% in PBMC. The authors noted that whether the public TCR generalizes to SJS/TEN caused by other drugs still needs further study.

For both bulk and single-cell sequencing, libraries were prepared with the iRepertoire multiplex PCR system using TCR subtype-specific primers. Bulk TCR beta libraries were generated by multiplex PCR with primers targeting V, D and J gene regions. Bulk TCR library preparation used roughly 85-550 ng of RNA per sample as input. An Illumina MiSeq was used to sequence the bulk TCR beta amplicons. On the study's bioinformatics: Quality control steps removed sample misassignments and low-quality sequencing reads. The amino acids lying between the V-gene Y[YFLI]C motif and the J-segment [FW]GXGT motif were defined as CDR3. The IMGT database served as the reference for assigning TRBV and TRBJ genes and CDR3 clonotypes. TRBV expression in each sample was normalized to the mean expression of the same gene in PBMC from some 45 healthy donors. Reprocessed by TCRdb, the reads give a single entry per CDR3 protein sequence, without DNA. Clone size and V and J calls follow TCRdb, not the original study. The sample table gives tens of thousands of distinct CDR3 sequences. 6.5% to 8% of the sample lies in the top ten.

The sequencing input was PBMCs. The chain employs TRBV4-3 and TRBJ2-7. The receptor comes from a human donor with toxic epidermal necrolysis, a severe cutaneous drug reaction. The CDR3: CASSQYKGYEQYF.